Below, 11 T cell receptor beta chains from the same sample are listed, as sequenced in a study of T cell responses to AZD1222 COVID-19 vaccine. Assay: immunoSEQ multiplex PCR; the TCRdb copy retains only in-frame clones and omits some. Among about 160,000 clones, roughly 91% were seen once, and the ten largest hold around 1.4%. The starting material was peripheral blood, obtained on day 0 of AZD1222 vaccination. The source of these receptors is an adult in good health.

This chain links TRBV24-1 with TRBJ1-5; possible D gene TRBD1, 6 bases. This CDR3 region has 14 residues. Trimming took 9 bases from V and 7 from J, leaving 18 bases between them. Germline V CDR1 and CDR2: KGHDR, SFDVKD. The CDR3 reads CATQTTGTGQPQHF. CDR3 DNA: TGTGCCACCCAAACCACAGGGACGGGACAGCCCCAGCATTTT.

This chain uses TRBV11-2 with TRBJ2-7; 10 nucleotides align to TRBD2. Germline CDR1 and CDR2: SGHAT and FQNNGV. V was clipped by 6 bases and J by 3 bases; unmatched bases: 5. The CDR3 contains 14 residues. The CDR3 protein is CASSPGLANYEQYF. CDR3 sequence (DNA): TGTGCCAGCAGTCCGGGACTAGCGAACTACGAGCAGTACTTC.

This chain connects TRBV3-1 (or the pseudogene TRBV3-2) to TRBJ1-4; 9 bases match TRBD1. The length of the CDR3 is 16 residues. Germline V lookup: CDR1 LGHDT, CDR2 YNNKEL (reference sequence). Trimming took 4 bases from V and 5 from J; bases not matched to a gene: 8. CDR3 coding DNA: TGTGCCAGCAGCCTTAACAGGGACAGGGTGAATGAAAAACTGTTTTTT. Residues: CASSLNRDRVNEKLFF.

This chain connects TRBV3-1 (or the pseudogene TRBV3-2) to TRBJ1-4; TRBD1 matches at 7 bases. V lost 6 bases and J lost 2; bases outside the gene matches: 6. The CDR3 loop spans 15 amino acids. CDR1 and CDR2 from the germline V gene are LGHDT and YNNKEL (reference sequence). The CDR3: CASRQSRGTNEKLFF. The CDR3, as DNA: TGTGCCAGCAGACAGTCCAGGGGGACTAATGAAAAACTGTTTTTT.

The chain uses TRBV7-3 and TRBJ2-2, with D possibly being TRBD1 (6 bases). The CDR3 loop spans 13 amino acids. CDR1 and CDR2 (germline): SGHTA, FQGTGA. Deletions cut 5 bases from V and 7 bases from J, with 11 bases between. DNA for the CDR3: TGTGCCAGCAGCCCAGGGGAGTACGGGGAGCTGTTTTTT. It encodes CASSPGEYGELFF.

This sequence joins TRBV6-5 and TRBJ1-2; D not resolved. Germline values: CDR1 MNHEY, CDR2 SVGAGI. CDR3 length: 14 residues. The ends were cut back, 6 bases at V and 0 bases at J, with 11 bases in the middle. The CDR3 DNA reads TGTGCCAGCAGCCCGACACTGGCTAACTATGGCTACACCTTC. Protein product: CASSPTLANYGYTF.

V usage is TRBV7-2 and J usage is TRBJ1-4; unclear D gene. The CDR3 is 14 amino acids. V lost 1 base and J lost 10, with 13 bases in between. Germline V gene lookup returns CDR1 SGHTA and CDR2 FQGNSA. The CDR3, as DNA: TGTGCCAGCAGCTTAGGCCCCGAGGAGGGAAAACTGTTTTTT. Encoded protein: CASSLGPEEGKLFF.

This clone occurred once. This chain connects TRBV27 to TRBJ1-1, with D uncertain. This CDR3 region has 14 residues. Per the germline V gene, CDR1 is MNHEY and CDR2 is SMNVEV (reference sequence). V shed 2 bases and J shed 2 bases, with 9 bases lying between them. Written as DNA, the CDR3 is TGTGCCAGCAGTTTAGGGTTAGCCAACACTGAAGCTTTCTTT. Protein sequence: CASSLGLANTEAFF.

CDR3 DNA: TGTGCCAGCAGTTACCCGGAAGAGACCCAGTACTTC. It translates to CASSYPEETQYF. V is TRBV6-2 or TRBV6-3 and J is TRBJ2-5; no firm D call. V was cut by 2 bases and J by 3 bases, with 4 bases left in between. There are 12 residues in the CDR3. CDR1 and CDR2 (germline): MNHEY, SVGEGT.

The J gene is TRBJ2-2, the V gene TRBV4-1, with D hard to call. Trimming cost V 4 bases and J 5 bases, with 14 bases left between them. In germline, CDR1 is MGHRA, CDR2 YSYEKL. The CDR3 runs 15 residues. The CDR3 sequence: CASSPCWGCTGELFF. CDR3 coding DNA: TGCGCCAGCAGCCCGTGCTGGGGTTGTACCGGGGAGCTGTTTTTT.

V gene TRBV11-3 combines with J gene TRBJ2-7, with D perhaps matching TRBD1 (7 bases). V lost 5 bases to trimming and J lost 2 bases, with 16 bases between them. The CDR3 consists of 15 residues. Germline V gene sequence: CDR1 SGHNT, CDR2 YENEEA. The CDR3 DNA reads as TGTGCCAGCAGCCCCCGGGGGCAGGGGGCCTACGAGCAGTACTTC. The encoded protein is CASSPRGQGAYEQYF.